The 20 T cell receptor beta chains below were found in one sample sequenced in a study of blood T cell repertoires in COVID-19. The data were produced by immunoSEQ multiplex PCR, yet TCRdb's version contains in-frame clones alone and is incomplete. The profile shows approximately 70,000 clones, more than 75% of them singletons. Specimen: peripheral blood. The receptors come from a human donor in a cohort sampled during active COVID-19.

The V call is TRBV10-2, the J call TRBJ2-3; possibly TRBD2 for D (5 bases). The CDR3 is made up of 13 amino acids. Looked up from germline, CDR1 is WSHSY and CDR2 is SAAADI. V was cut by 2 bases and J by 9 bases, with 12 bases left in between. CDR3 loop: CASSEKGLSTQYF. CDR3 coding DNA: TGCGCCAGCAGTGAGAAAGGACTGTCCACGCAGTATTTT.

The V and J genes are TRBV11-2 and TRBJ2-7; tentatively, D is TRBD2 (5 bases). Germline CDR1 reads SGHAT; CDR2 reads FQNNGV. V was clipped by 1 base and J by 0 bases, with 7 bases between them. The CDR3 has 14 amino acids. CDR3 DNA sequence: TGTGCCAGCAGCTTAGCCGGGGTCTCCTACGAGCAGTACTTC. Translating it yields CASSLAGVSYEQYF.

J is TRBJ1-6 and V is TRBV10-3; D ambiguous. Trimming left V 3 bases short and J 6 bases short, with 12 bases between. Germline-derived CDR1 and CDR2 are ENHRY and SYGVKD. The CDR3 consists of 15 residues. CDR3 region: CAISDPGRANSPLHF. The CDR3 bases are TGTGCCATCAGTGATCCGGGGAGGGCTAATTCACCCCTCCACTTT.

This chain's CDR3 is CASSLWGRETQYF. The CDR3 bases are TGTGCCAGCAGCTTATGGGGGCGGGAGACCCAGTACTTC. This chain links TRBV7-2 with TRBJ2-5; a possible D gene is TRBD1 (6 bases). The germline CDR1 and CDR2 sequences are SGHTA and FQGNSA. V was trimmed by 2 bases and J by 5 bases, leaving 9 bases between them. The CDR3 consists of 13 residues.

The chain links TRBV5-4 to TRBJ1-1, with 7 nucleotides matching TRBD1. CDR3 length: 15 residues. With 4 bases clipped from V and 1 base from J, the junction kept 7 bases outside the gene matches. In germline, CDR1 is SGHNT, CDR2 YYREEE (reference sequence). The CDR3 coding sequence is TGTGCCAGCAGCCCCAGACAGGGCTCGAACACTGAAGCTTTCTTT. Translated: CASSPRQGSNTEAFF.

This clone was counted between two and nine times. The chain is built from TRBV23-1 and TRBJ2-1, with 8 bases fitting TRBD2. TRBV23-1 is treated as an ORF (open reading frame) with a function not yet certain. Unmatched junction bases numbered 15, after V lost 4 bases and J lost 10 bases. The CDR3 loop spans 16 amino acids. CDR3 bases: TGCGCCAGCAGTCTACTACTAGCGGCAAGGAGGAGCGAGCAGTTCTTC. It codes for CASSLLLAARRSEQFF.

This clone was seen only once. The chain recombines TRBV5-1 with TRBJ2-7, with a weak D call TRBD2 (6 bases). CDR3 length: 14 amino acids. Germline V CDR1 and CDR2: SGHRS, YFSETQ. V dropped 0 bases and J dropped 0 bases, with 7 bases sitting between them. CDR3: CASSLELASYEQYF. The CDR3, as DNA: TGCGCCAGCAGCTTGGAACTAGCCTCCTACGAGCAGTACTTC.

This clone was observed a handful of times. The J gene is TRBJ2-7, the V gene TRBV7-3; 8 positions match TRBD1. Germline V lookup: CDR1 SGHTA, CDR2 FQGTGA. V dropped 5 bases and J dropped 4; count of bases not matched to a gene: 7. This CDR3 has 14 amino acids. CDR3 bases: TGTGCCAGCAGCCCAGGACAGGGCGAATACGAGCAGTACTTC. As protein: CASSPGQGEYEQYF.

The sample holds a few counts of this clone. The J gene is TRBJ2-5, the V gene TRBV18; unclear D gene. Germline lookup yields CDR1 KGHSH and CDR2 LQKENI. The CDR3 has 16 amino acids. The V end lost 3 bases, the J end lost 2 bases, and 16 bases lay between the germline ends. CDR3 sequence: CASSPTGSPYQETQYF. The DNA for the CDR3 is TGTGCCAGCTCACCCACGGGTAGTCCATATCAAGAGACCCAGTACTTC.

The chain couples TRBV5-1 to TRBJ2-7; 10 nucleotides agree with TRBD1. Germline CDR1 and CDR2: SGHRS and YFSETQ. V was pared by 0 bases and J by 5 bases, with 8 bases of the junction left unmatched. The CDR3 runs 16 residues. The DNA for the CDR3 is TGCGCCAGCAGCTTGGCCACCGGGACAGGGGTACACGAGCAGTACTTC. Amino acid sequence: CASSLATGTGVHEQYF.

The chain couples TRBV28 to TRBJ2-3; 10 positions agree with TRBD2. Germline CDR1 MDHEN, CDR2 SYDVKM. After removal of 7 bases from V and 3 bases from J, the junction contained 10 bases not matched to a gene. The length of the CDR3 is 16 residues. This CDR3 is CASTEREGRGTDTQYF. CDR3 DNA sequence: TGTGCCAGCACTGAGCGGGAGGGGAGGGGGACAGATACGCAGTATTTT.

The V and J genes are TRBV2 and TRBJ2-7; D gene ambiguous. Germline CDR1 is SNHLY and CDR2 is FYNNEI. The CDR3 is 11 amino acids. Trimming cost V 3 bases and J 7 bases, with 7 bases left between them. The CDR3 DNA is TGTGCCAGCAGTGAGGTACAGGAGCAGTACTTC. This encodes CASSEVQEQYF.

This clone appeared a single time. The V and J genes are TRBV7-2 and TRBJ1-1, with 10 bases identical to TRBD1. The junction had 2 bases not matched to a gene; V was cut back by 3 bases and J by 4 bases. The CDR3 extends over 14 amino acids. Germline loops: CDR1 SGHTA, CDR2 FQGNSA. CDR3 residues: CASSLWTGGTEAFF. Here the CDR3 DNA reads TGTGCCAGCAGCTTGTGGACAGGGGGCACTGAAGCTTTCTTT.

The rearrangement links TRBV7-3 to TRBJ1-2; 11 bases map to TRBD1. The CDR3 is 16 amino acids. Germline lookup yields CDR1 SGHTA and CDR2 FQGTGA. With V trimmed by 2 bases and J by 8 bases, 10 bases remained unmatched. The chain's CDR3 is CASSLGLGTGGEGYTF. Here the CDR3 DNA reads TGTGCCAGCAGCTTAGGACTCGGGACAGGGGGAGAGGGCTACACCTTC.

This clone was seen only once. The V call is TRBV28, the J call TRBJ2-3, with TRBD2 matching over 11 bases. Per germline, CDR1 MDHEN and CDR2 SYDVKM. Trimming at V came to 11 bases and at J to 4 bases, leaving 11 bases not matched to a gene. This CDR3 is 15 amino acids long. CDR3 in amino acids: CAAYDSGRVPDTQYF. CDR3 coding DNA: TGTGCCGCGTACGATAGCGGGAGGGTACCAGATACGCAGTATTTT.

This clone was counted only a few times. The rearrangement joins TRBV12-5 to TRBJ1-6; D is undetermined. The CDR3 extends over 14 amino acids. V was clipped by 1 base and J by 5 bases, with 6 bases between them. Germline-derived CDR1 and CDR2 are LGHNT and FRNRAP. CDR3 bases: TGTGCTAGTGGTTTGGCGTCGGATAATTCACCCCTCCACTTT. It translates to CASGLASDNSPLHF.

The J gene is TRBJ1-4, the V gene TRBV2, with TRBD1 as a possible D gene (6 bases). The CDR3 contains 12 residues. V gave up 8 bases and J gave up 6 bases, with 10 bases separating them. Per germline, CDR1 SNHLY and CDR2 FYNNEI. CDR3 sequence (DNA): TGTGCCAGCGTAAGGACAGATGAAAAACTGTTTTTT. It is translated as CASVRTDEKLFF.

The chain recombines TRBV6-1 with TRBJ1-2, with D perhaps matching TRBD1 (5 bases). CDR1 MNHNS and CDR2 SASEGT come from the germline V gene. CDR3 length equals 13 residues. V was shortened by 2 bases and J by 2 bases, with 6 bases between the two germline ends. This CDR3 reads CASSEKGNYGYTF. CDR3 in DNA: TGTGCCAGCAGTGAAAAGGGGAACTATGGCTACACCTTC.

V gene TRBV4-3 combines with J gene TRBJ1-6, with D possibly TRBD1 on 6 matching bases. V dropped 0 bases and J dropped 7 bases, with 13 bases sitting between them. Germline loops: CDR1 LGHNA, CDR2 YSLEER. The CDR3 length is 16 residues. The CDR3 loop reads CASSQDPGRGNSPLHF. CDR3 DNA sequence: TGCGCCAGCAGCCAAGATCCGGGGAGGGGGAATTCACCCCTCCACTTT.

In its sample, this clone was seen once. The chain recombines TRBV28 with TRBJ1-3; TRBD1 is a possible D gene (5 bases). The CDR3 sequence is 15 residues long. Trimming removed 3 bases from V and 2 bases from J, with 11 bases in between. CDR1 and CDR2 (germline): MDHEN, SYDVKM. CDR3: CASSFPTGAGNTIYF. CDR3 nucleotide sequence: TGTGCCAGCAGTTTTCCAACAGGAGCTGGAAACACCATATATTTT.